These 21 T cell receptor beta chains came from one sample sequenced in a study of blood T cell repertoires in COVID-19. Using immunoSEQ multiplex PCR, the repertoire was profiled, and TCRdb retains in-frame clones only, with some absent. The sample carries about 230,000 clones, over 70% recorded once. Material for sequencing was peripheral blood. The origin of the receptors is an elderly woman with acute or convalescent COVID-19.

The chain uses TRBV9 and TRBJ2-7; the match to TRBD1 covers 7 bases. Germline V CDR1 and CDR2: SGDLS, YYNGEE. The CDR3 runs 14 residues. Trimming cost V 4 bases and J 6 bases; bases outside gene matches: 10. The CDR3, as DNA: TGTGCCAGCAGCCAGACGACAGGGCTAACCGAGCAGTACTTC. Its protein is CASSQTTGLTEQYF.

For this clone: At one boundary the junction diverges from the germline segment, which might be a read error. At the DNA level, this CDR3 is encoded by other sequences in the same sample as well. The CDR3, as DNA: TGTGCCAGTAGTTCGGGGGAGACCCAGTACTTC. Translating it yields CASSSGETQYF. This chain connects TRBV28 to TRBJ2-5, with D maybe TRBD2 (5 bases). Germline lookup yields CDR1 MDHEN and CDR2 SYDVKM. CDR3 length equals 11 residues.

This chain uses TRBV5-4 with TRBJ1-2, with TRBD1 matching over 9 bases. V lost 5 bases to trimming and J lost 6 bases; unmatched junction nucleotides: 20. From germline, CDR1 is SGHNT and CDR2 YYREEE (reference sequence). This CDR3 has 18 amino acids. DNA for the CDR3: TGTGCCAGCAGGAAAATTGGAGGAGGACAGGGGATTGGTGATGGCTACACCTTC. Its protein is CASRKIGGGQGIGDGYTF.

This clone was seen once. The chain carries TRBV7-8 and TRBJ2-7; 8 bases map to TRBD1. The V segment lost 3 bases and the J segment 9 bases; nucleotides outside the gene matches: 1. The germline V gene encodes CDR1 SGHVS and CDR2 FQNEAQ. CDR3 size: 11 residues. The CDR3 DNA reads TGTGCCAGCAGCTTTGGGACAGGGCAGTACTTC. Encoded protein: CASSFGTGQYF.

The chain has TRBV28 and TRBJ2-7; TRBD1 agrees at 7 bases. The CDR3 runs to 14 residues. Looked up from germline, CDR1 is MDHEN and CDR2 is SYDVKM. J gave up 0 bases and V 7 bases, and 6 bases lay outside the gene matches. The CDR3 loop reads CASKDRVFSYEQYF. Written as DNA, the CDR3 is TGTGCCAGCAAAGACAGGGTTTTCTCCTACGAGCAGTACTTC.

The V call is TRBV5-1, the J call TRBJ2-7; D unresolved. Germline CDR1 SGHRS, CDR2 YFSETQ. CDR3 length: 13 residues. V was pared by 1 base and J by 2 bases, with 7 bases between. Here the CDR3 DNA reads TGCGCCAGCAGCTTGAGTCCAGCCTACGAGCAGTACTTC. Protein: CASSLSPAYEQYF.

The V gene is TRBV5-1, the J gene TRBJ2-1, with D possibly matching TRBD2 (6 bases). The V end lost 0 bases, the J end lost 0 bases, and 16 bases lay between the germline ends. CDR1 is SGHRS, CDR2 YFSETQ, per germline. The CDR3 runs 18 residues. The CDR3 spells CASSLEELALRSYNEQFF. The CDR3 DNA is TGCGCCAGCAGCTTGGAGGAGCTAGCGTTGCGCTCCTACAATGAGCAGTTCTTC.

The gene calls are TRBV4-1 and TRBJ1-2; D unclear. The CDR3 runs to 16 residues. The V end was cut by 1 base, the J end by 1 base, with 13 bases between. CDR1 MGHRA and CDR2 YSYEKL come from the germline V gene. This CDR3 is CASSQVDLVVNYGYTF. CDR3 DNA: TGCGCCAGCAGCCAAGTGGACTTGGTCGTTAACTATGGCTACACCTTC.

The CDR3 loop reads CASGTGLEYEQYF. CDR3 bases: TGTGCCAGCGGAACAGGGCTTGAATACGAGCAGTACTTC. The chain is built from TRBV2 and TRBJ2-7; D perhaps matches TRBD1 (6 bases). V was shortened by 8 bases and J by 4 bases, with 15 bases between the two germline ends. CDR3 length: 13 amino acids. Germline CDR1 is SNHLY and CDR2 is FYNNEI.

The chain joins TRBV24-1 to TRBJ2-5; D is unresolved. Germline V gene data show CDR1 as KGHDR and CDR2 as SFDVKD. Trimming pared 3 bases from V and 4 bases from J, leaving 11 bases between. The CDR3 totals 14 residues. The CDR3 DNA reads TGTGCCACCAGTGATGACATCTCCCGAGAGACCCAGTACTTC. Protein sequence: CATSDDISRETQYF.

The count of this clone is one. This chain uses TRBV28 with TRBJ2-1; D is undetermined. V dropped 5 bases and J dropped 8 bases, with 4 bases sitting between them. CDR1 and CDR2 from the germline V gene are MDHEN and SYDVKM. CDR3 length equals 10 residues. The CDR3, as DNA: TGTGCCAGCAGTAACTATGAGCAGTTCTTC. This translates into CASSNYEQFF.

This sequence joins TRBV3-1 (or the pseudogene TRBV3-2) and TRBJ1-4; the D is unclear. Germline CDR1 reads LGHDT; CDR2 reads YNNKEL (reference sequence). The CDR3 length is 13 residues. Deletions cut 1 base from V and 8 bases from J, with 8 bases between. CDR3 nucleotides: TGTGCCAGCAGCCAAGGTGAACGGGAAAAACTGTTTTTT. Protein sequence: CASSQGEREKLFF.

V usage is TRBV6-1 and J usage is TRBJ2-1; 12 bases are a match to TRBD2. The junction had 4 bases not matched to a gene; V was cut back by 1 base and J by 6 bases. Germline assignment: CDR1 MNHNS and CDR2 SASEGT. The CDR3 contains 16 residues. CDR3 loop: CASSEVRTSGTNEQFF. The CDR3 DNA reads TGTGCCAGCAGTGAAGTTCGGACTAGCGGGACCAATGAGCAGTTCTTC.

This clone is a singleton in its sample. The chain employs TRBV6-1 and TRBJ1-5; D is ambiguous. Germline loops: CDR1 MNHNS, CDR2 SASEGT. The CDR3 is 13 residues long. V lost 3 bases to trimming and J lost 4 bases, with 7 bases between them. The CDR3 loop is CASSESRNQPQHF. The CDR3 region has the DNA TGTGCCAGCAGTGAGTCCAGAAATCAGCCCCAGCATTTT.

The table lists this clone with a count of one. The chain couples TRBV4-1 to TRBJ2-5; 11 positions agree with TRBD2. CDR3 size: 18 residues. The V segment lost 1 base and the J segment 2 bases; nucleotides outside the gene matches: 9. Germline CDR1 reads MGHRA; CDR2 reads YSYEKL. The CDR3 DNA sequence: TGCGCCAGCAGCCAAGCCTTCACTAGCGGGAGCTTTCAAGAGACCCAGTACTTC. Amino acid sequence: CASSQAFTSGSFQETQYF.

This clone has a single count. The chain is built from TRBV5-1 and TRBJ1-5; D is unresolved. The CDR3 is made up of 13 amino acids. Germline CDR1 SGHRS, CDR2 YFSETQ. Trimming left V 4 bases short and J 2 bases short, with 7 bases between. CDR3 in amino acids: CASSTEGNQPQHF. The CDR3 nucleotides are TGCGCCAGCAGCACCGAGGGCAATCAGCCCCAGCATTTT.

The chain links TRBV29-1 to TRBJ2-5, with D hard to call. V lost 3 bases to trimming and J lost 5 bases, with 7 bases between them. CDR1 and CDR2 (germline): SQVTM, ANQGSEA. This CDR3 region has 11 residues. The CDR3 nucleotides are TGCAGCGTTGATCCCGCGGAGACCCAGTACTTC. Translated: CSVDPAETQYF.

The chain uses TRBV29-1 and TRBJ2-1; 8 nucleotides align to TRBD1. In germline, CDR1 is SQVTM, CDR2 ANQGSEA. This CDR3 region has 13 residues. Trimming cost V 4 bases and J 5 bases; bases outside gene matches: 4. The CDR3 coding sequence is TGCAGCGTTGGGGGACAGGCCAACAATGAGCAGTTCTTC. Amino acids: CSVGGQANNEQFF.

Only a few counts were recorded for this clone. The CDR3 DNA follows: TGCGCCAGCAGCTTCCCTAGCGGGAGTGGCGAGCAGTACTTC. Protein product: CASSFPSGSGEQYF. The V call is TRBV5-1, the J call TRBJ2-7; 10 bases fit TRBD2. With V trimmed by 2 bases and J by 6 bases, 5 bases remained unmatched. Germline V CDR1 and CDR2: SGHRS, YFSETQ. This CDR3 spans 14 amino acids. Complete variable domain (other parts from reference TRBV5-1 and TRBJ2-7): KAGVTQTPRYLIKTRGQQVTLSCSPISGHRSVSWYQQTPGQGLQFLFEYFSETQRNKGNFPGRFSGRQFSNSRSEMNVSTLELGDSALYLCASSFPSGSGEQYFGPGTRLTVT.

The CDR3 coding sequence is TGTGCCAGTCGGACCGGGGGGAGCTCTAGCACAGATACGCAGTATTTT. This encodes CASRTGGSSSTDTQYF. This sequence joins TRBV19 and TRBJ2-3; 7 bases are a match to TRBD2. Germline lookup yields CDR1 LNHDA and CDR2 SQIVND (reference sequence). Losses at the gene ends were 8 bases for V and 0 bases for J; bases not matched to a gene: 11. This CDR3 has 16 residues.

The CDR3 DNA sequence: TGTGCCAGCAGCGTAGGGGATGGGAGAAGCGGAGAGAAAAACATTCAGTACTTC. Translated, it gives CASSVGDGRSGEKNIQYF. The chain links TRBV9 to TRBJ2-4, with D possibly matching TRBD2 (5 bases). V lost 0 bases and J 4 bases, leaving 20 bases between the germline ends. Germline assignment: CDR1 SGDLS and CDR2 YYNGEE. The CDR3 runs to 18 residues.